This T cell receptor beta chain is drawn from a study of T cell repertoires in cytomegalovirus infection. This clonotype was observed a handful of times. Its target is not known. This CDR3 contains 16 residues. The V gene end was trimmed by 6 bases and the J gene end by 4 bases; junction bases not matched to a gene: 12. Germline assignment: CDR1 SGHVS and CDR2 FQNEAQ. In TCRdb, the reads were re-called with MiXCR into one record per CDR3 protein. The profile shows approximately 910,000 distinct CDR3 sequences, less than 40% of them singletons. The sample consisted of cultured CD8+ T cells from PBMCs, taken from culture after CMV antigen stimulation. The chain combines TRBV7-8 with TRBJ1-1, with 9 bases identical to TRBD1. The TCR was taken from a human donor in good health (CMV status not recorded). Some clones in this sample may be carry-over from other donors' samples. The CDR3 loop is CASRTPLTGGFTEAFF. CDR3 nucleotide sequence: TGTGCCAGCAGAACACCCCTGACAGGGGGATTCACTGAAGCTTTCTTT.